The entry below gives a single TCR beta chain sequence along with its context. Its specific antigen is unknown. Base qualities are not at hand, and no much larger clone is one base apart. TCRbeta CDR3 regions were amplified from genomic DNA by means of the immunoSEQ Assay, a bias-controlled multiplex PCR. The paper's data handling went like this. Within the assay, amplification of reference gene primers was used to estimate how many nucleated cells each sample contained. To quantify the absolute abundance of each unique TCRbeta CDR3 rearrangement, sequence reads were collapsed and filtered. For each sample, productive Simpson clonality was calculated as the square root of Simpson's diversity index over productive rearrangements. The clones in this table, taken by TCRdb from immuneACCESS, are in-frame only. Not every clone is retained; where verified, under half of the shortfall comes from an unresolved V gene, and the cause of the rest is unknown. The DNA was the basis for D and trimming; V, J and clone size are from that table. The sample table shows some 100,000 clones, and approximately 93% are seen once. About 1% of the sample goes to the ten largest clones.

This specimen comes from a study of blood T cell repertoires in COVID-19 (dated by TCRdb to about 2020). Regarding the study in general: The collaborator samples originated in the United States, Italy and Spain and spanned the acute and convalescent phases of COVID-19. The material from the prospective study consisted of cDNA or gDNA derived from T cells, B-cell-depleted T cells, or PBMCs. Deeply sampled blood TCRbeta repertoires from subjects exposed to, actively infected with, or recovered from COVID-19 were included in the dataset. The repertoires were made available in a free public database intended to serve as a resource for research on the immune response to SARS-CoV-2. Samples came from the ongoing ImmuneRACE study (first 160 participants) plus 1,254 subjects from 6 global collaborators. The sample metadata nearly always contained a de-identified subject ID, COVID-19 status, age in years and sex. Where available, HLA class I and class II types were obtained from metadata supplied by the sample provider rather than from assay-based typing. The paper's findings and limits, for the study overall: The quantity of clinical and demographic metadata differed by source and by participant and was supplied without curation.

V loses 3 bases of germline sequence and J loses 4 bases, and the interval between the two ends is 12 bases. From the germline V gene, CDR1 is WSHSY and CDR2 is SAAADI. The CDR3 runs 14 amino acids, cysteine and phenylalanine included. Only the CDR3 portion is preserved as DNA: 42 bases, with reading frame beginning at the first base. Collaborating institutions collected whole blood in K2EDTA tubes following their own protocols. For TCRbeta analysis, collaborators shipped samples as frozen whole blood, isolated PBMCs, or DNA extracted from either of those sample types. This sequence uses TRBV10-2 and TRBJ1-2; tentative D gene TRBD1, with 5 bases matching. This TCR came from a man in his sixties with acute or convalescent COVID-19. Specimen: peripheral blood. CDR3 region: CASSDDDSTYGYTF. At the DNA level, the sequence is TGCGCCAGCAGTGATGATGACAGTACCTATGGCTACACCTTC.